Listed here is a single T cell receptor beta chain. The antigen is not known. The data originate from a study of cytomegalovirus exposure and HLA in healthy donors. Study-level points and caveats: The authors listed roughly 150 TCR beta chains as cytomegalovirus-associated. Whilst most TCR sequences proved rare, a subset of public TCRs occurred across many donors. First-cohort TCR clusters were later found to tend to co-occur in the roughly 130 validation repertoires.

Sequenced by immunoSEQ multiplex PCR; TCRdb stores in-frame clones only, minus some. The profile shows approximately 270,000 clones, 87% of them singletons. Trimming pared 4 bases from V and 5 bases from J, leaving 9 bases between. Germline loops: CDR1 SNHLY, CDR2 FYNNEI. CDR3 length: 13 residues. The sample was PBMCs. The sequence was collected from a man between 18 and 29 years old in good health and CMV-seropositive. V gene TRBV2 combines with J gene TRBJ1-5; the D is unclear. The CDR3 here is CASSGNGDQPQHF. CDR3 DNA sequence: TGTGCCAGCAGTGGCAATGGGGATCAGCCCCAGCATTTT.